The next 22 T cell receptor beta chains were all read from a single sample in a study of blood T cell repertoires in COVID-19. Generated by immunoSEQ multiplex PCR, the TCRdb table keeps only in-frame clones and is missing some. The sample shows roughly 140,000 clones, 88% of them seen only once. The source material was peripheral blood. All receptors come from a human donor in a cohort sampled during active COVID-19.

V usage is TRBV27 and J usage is TRBJ2-2; 8 bases agree with TRBD1. The germline V gene has CDR1 MNHEY and CDR2 SMNVEV (reference sequence). V was pared by 2 bases and J by 5 bases, with 4 bases of the junction left unmatched. The CDR3 is 15 residues long. In DNA form, the CDR3 reads TGTGCCAGCAGTTTACAGGGGGCTTGGACCGGGGAGCTGTTTTTT. This translates into CASSLQGAWTGELFF.

The chain has TRBV6-6 and TRBJ1-1; 9 bases line up with TRBD1. Per the germline V gene, CDR1 is MNHNY and CDR2 is SVGAGI (reference sequence). With V trimmed by 6 bases and J by 0 bases, 20 bases remained unmatched. This CDR3 has 20 residues. The DNA for the CDR3 is TGTGCCAGCAGCCACCTACCCTTTGGGACAGGGCGGCCAATGAACACTGAAGCTTTCTTT. Translated: CASSHLPFGTGRPMNTEAFF.

J is TRBJ1-2 and V is TRBV18; D gene uncertain. Germline V gene sequence: CDR1 KGHSH, CDR2 LQKENI. The CDR3 contains 14 residues. V lost 4 bases and J 3 bases, leaving 12 bases between the germline ends. CDR3 nucleotides: TGTGCCAGCTCACTGGCAGGTTCGGACTATGGCTACACCTTC. This gives the protein CASSLAGSDYGYTF.

This clone was observed a handful of times. The CDR3 nucleotides are TGTGCCAGTAGTAACGGACAGCACTCTGGGGCCAACGTCCTGACTTTC. This gives the protein CASSNGQHSGANVLTF. This chain connects TRBV19 to TRBJ2-6, with D possibly being TRBD1 (6 bases). This CDR3 spans 16 amino acids. V was clipped by 4 bases and J by 0 bases, with 10 bases between them. Germline values: CDR1 LNHDA, CDR2 SQIVND (reference sequence).

The chain has TRBV3-1 (or the pseudogene TRBV3-2) and TRBJ1-4; no firm D call. The V end lost 0 bases, the J end lost 2 bases, and 13 bases lay between the germline ends. The CDR3 runs to 17 residues. Germline V gives CDR1 LGHDT, CDR2 YNNKEL (reference sequence). The CDR3 DNA follows: TGTGCCAGCAGCCAAGATAAGAGGGTCTCGACTAATGAAAAACTGTTTTTT. It codes for CASSQDKRVSTNEKLFF.

The J gene is TRBJ1-5, the V gene TRBV30; D is uncertain. The V end lost 1 base, the J end lost 0 bases, and 10 bases lay between the germline ends. The CDR3 length is 15 residues. The germline V gene has CDR1 GTSNPN and CDR2 SVGIG (reference sequence). CDR3 residues: CAWSGSPNSNQPQHF. The CDR3 DNA reads TGTGCCTGGAGTGGTTCCCCCAATAGCAATCAGCCCCAGCATTTT. Filled out from reference TRBV30 and TRBJ1-5, the complete variable domain reads SQTIHQWPATLVQPVGSPLSLECTVEGTSNPNLYWYRQAAGRGLQLLFYSVGIGQISSEVPQNLSASRPQDRQFILSSKKLLLSDSGFYLCAWSGSPNSNQPQHFGDGTRLSIL.

This chain uses TRBV7-2 with TRBJ1-2; possibly TRBD1 for D (6 bases). Trimming shortened V by 5 bases and J by 4 bases, and 14 bases separated the two germline ends. The CDR3 has 14 residues. The germline V gene encodes CDR1 SGHTA and CDR2 FQGNSA. CDR3 in DNA: TGTGCCAGCAGCGACAGGTCCCCCTTCTATGGCTACACCTTC. This gives the protein CASSDRSPFYGYTF.

Concerning this clone: This sample also contains other DNA sequences that code for the same CDR3. V and J are TRBV7-2 and TRBJ2-3; D may be TRBD2 (6 bases). The length of the CDR3 is 14 residues. Trimming stripped 1 base from V and 6 bases from J, with 11 bases between. Germline lookup yields CDR1 SGHTA and CDR2 FQGNSA. Written as DNA, the CDR3 is TGTGCCAGCAGCTTAGGTCTAGCGAGCGATACGCAGTATTTT. Encoded protein: CASSLGLASDTQYF.

This chain links TRBV7-3 with TRBJ2-2; D perhaps matches TRBD2 (6 bases). This CDR3 comprises 15 residues. Germline CDR1 reads SGHTA; CDR2 reads FQGTGA. V gave up 4 bases and J gave up 0 bases, with 9 bases separating them. The CDR3 here is CASSSGLANTGELFF. In DNA form, the CDR3 reads TGTGCCAGCAGCTCGGGACTTGCGAACACCGGGGAGCTGTTTTTT.

The rearrangement links TRBV28 to TRBJ2-7; tentative D call: TRBD2 (5 bases). Germline lookup yields CDR1 MDHEN and CDR2 SYDVKM. The CDR3 loop spans 15 amino acids. V gave up 1 base and J gave up 4 bases, with 14 bases separating them. The CDR3 sequence: CASSLSRDIPYEQYF. DNA for the CDR3: TGTGCCAGCAGTTTATCCCGGGATATCCCTTACGAGCAGTACTTC.

This clone was counted a single time. The chain has TRBV25-1 and TRBJ2-1; D may be TRBD2 (6 bases). Germline V CDR1 and CDR2: MGHDK, SYGVNS. The CDR3 consists of 11 residues. The V end lost 8 bases, the J end lost 9 bases, and 11 bases lay between the germline ends. The CDR3 loop reads CASSNGGEQFF. The CDR3 region has the DNA TGTGCCAGCTCCAACGGGGGTGAGCAGTTCTTC. Complete variable domain (other parts from reference TRBV25-1 and TRBJ2-1): EADIYQTPRYLVIGTGKKITLECSQTMGHDKMYWYQQDPGMELHLIHYSYGVNSTEKGDLSSESTVSRIRTEHFPLTLESARPSHTSQYLCASSNGGEQFFGPGTRLTVL.

The V gene is TRBV24-1, the J gene TRBJ2-7; D perhaps matches TRBD2 (6 bases). Germline CDR1 reads KGHDR; CDR2 reads SFDVKD. Trimming removed 1 base at V and 3 bases at J, with 6 bases between. The CDR3 has 13 residues. The CDR3 coding sequence is TGTGCCACCAGTGATTTCGGGGGCTACGAGCAGTACTTC. It encodes CATSDFGGYEQYF.

The rearrangement uses TRBV7-2 and TRBJ2-1; D possibly corresponds to TRBD1 (7 bases). Germline CDR1 reads SGHTA; CDR2 reads FQGNSA. Trimming took off 5 bases at V and 12 bases at J, with 20 bases between the two ends. This CDR3 is built from 14 residues. This chain's CDR3 is CASSLRGYRGRQFF. For the CDR3, the DNA is TGTGCCAGCAGCCTTCGGGGGTACAGGGGTAGGCAGTTCTTC.

The rearrangement links TRBV10-3 to TRBJ2-3; 7 bases line up with TRBD2. Germline CDR1 reads ENHRY; CDR2 reads SYGVKD. Trimming cost V 0 bases and J 0 bases; bases outside gene matches: 12. The CDR3 is made up of 19 amino acids. CDR3 region: CAISESWESVAGSTDTQYF. The CDR3 coding sequence is TGTGCCATCAGTGAGTCCTGGGAGTCCGTAGCGGGCAGCACAGATACGCAGTATTTT.

The rearrangement links TRBV7-2 to TRBJ2-3, with 7 positions matching TRBD2. V gave up 5 bases and J gave up 2 bases; unmatched junction bases: 13. Germline CDR1 reads SGHTA; CDR2 reads FQGNSA. CDR3 length: 17 amino acids. This CDR3 is CASSRRDYRFYTDTQYF. In nucleotides, the CDR3 is TGTGCCAGCAGCCGCAGGGACTACCGATTTTACACAGATACGCAGTATTTT.

The chain is built from TRBV3-1 (or the pseudogene TRBV3-2) and TRBJ2-3, with TRBD2 matching 10 bases. CDR1 and CDR2 (germline): LGHDT, YNNKEL (reference sequence). The CDR3 runs to 15 residues. V gave up 5 bases and J gave up 1 base; unmatched junction bases: 3. The CDR3 loop reads CASSWTSGGTDTQYF. CDR3 bases: TGTGCCAGCAGCTGGACTAGCGGAGGCACAGATACGCAGTATTTT.

This clone was seen repeatedly, ten times or more. The V call is TRBV6-2 or TRBV6-3, the J call TRBJ2-5, with TRBD2 matching 7 bases. The CDR3 covers 15 residues. The V and J ends lost 1 base and 2 bases, in that order; junction bases with no gene match: 4. The germline gives CDR1 MNHEY, CDR2 SVGEGT. The CDR3 is CASSYYGTTQETQYF. Written as DNA, the CDR3 is TGTGCCAGCAGTTACTATGGGACTACACAAGAGACCCAGTACTTC.

V and J are TRBV27 and TRBJ1-4; TRBD1 matches 8 bases. This CDR3 spans 16 amino acids. The V and J ends lost 2 bases and 3 bases, in that order; junction bases with no gene match: 5. Germline V lookup: CDR1 MNHEY, CDR2 SMNVEV (reference sequence). CDR3 nucleotide sequence: TGTGCCAGCAGTTTACATCAGGGGGCCTCTAATGAAAAACTGTTTTTT. The encoded protein is CASSLHQGASNEKLFF.

This chain connects TRBV30 to TRBJ2-5, with TRBD2 identical over 10 bases. V lost 3 bases, J lost 7 bases, and 5 bases stayed unmatched. Germline values: CDR1 GTSNPN, CDR2 SVGIG (reference sequence). The CDR3 consists of 13 residues. The CDR3, as DNA: TGTGCCTGGAGGTATAGCGGGAGGTGGACCCAGTACTTC. It translates to CAWRYSGRWTQYF.

The chain employs TRBV2 and TRBJ2-7, with D maybe TRBD1 (5 bases). Germline CDR1 and CDR2: SNHLY and FYNNEI. The CDR3 has 13 amino acids. Trimming removed 8 bases at V and 5 bases at J, with 16 bases between. The CDR3 loop is CASAFTGVDEQYF. CDR3 sequence (DNA): TGTGCCAGCGCATTTACAGGCGTAGACGAGCAGTACTTC.

Concerning this clone itself: Germline is not matched at one junction end, which may reflect a read error. The rearrangement joins TRBV7-6 to TRBJ2-1, with 9 positions matching TRBD1. The CDR3 is 17 amino acids. Germline V lookup: CDR1 SGHVS, CDR2 FNYEAQ. The CDR3 DNA is TGTGCCAGCAGCCTAAGGCGGGGGACAGGGCCTCCCGAGAGAGGGGTCTTC. Its translation: CASSLRRGTGPPERGVF. Supplemented by reference TRBV7-6 and TRBJ2-1, the full variable domain reads GAGVSQSPRYKVTKRGQDVALRCDPISGHVSLYWYRQALGQGPEFLTYFNYEAQQDKSGLPNDRFSAERPEGSISTLTIQRTEQRDSAMYRCASSLRRGTGPPERGVFGPGTRLTVL.

This chain uses TRBV6-5 with TRBJ1-6; tentatively, D is TRBD1 (6 bases). This CDR3 is 15 amino acids long. Germline values: CDR1 MNHEY, CDR2 SVGAGI. Deletions cut 0 bases from V and 8 bases from J, with 11 bases between. As DNA, the CDR3 is TGTGCCAGCAGTTACTCCCACAGGGCGTATTCACCCCTCCACTTT. This codes for CASSYSHRAYSPLHF.